The rows below give T cell receptor beta chains drawn from one sample of a study of T-cell memory formation after mild COVID-19. From the 5' RACE reads, TCRdb called clonotypes with MiXCR, one entry per CDR3 protein. The sample lists about 170,000 distinct CDR3 sequences, roughly 13% occurring once. Specimen: PBMCs or a T cell subset sorted from them (not recorded which). The receptor source for this set is a man aged 18 to 30 who had mild COVID-19 (a few samples of this study predate the infection). Cell type and time point are not known. Both conserved end residues are part of each CDR3. The D gene is left open where the match is weak. Not all rows give a size; the values are once, few, many and, for expanded clones, a class.

j_gene: TRBJ2-1; d_gene: .; v_gene: TRBV7-2; abundance: .; CDR3nt: TGTGCCAGCAGCTTATTCCCGGGGGCTGGGGAGCAGTTCTTC; CDR3aa: CASSLFPGAGEQFF
j_gene: TRBJ1-2; d_gene: .; v_gene: TRBV5-1; abundance: .; CDR3nt: TGCGCCAGCAGCCCAACAGGGACGGACGCTGGCTACACCTTC; CDR3aa: CASSPTGTDAGYTF
j_gene: TRBJ2-5; d_gene: TRBD2; v_gene: TRBV15; abundance: few; CDR3nt: TGTGCCACCAGCAGGGAGGGGACTAAGGGAGAGACCCAGTACTTC; CDR3aa: CATSREGTKGETQYF
j_gene: TRBJ1-1; d_gene: TRBD1; v_gene: TRBV6-6; abundance: few; CDR3nt: TGTGCCAGCAGTCCCCGGGACAGGAACACTGAAGCTTTCTTT; CDR3aa: CASSPRDRNTEAFF
j_gene: TRBJ2-3; d_gene: TRBD1; v_gene: TRBV7-3; abundance: .; CDR3nt: TGTGCCAGCAGCTTGGCGACAGGGCCTTACACAGATACGCAGTATTTT; CDR3aa: CASSLATGPYTDTQYF
j_gene: TRBJ1-2; d_gene: .; v_gene: TRBV10-3; abundance: .; CDR3nt: TGTGCCATCAGTGAGTCGAGAGGAGGGGATGGCTACACCTTC; CDR3aa: CAISESRGGDGYTF
j_gene: TRBJ1-1; d_gene: TRBD1; v_gene: TRBV6-5; abundance: .; CDR3nt: TGTGCCAGCAGTTATGGTGGGACAGGGATGAACACTGAAGCTTTCTTT; CDR3aa: CASSYGGTGMNTEAFF
j_gene: TRBJ2-1; d_gene: .; v_gene: TRBV4-3; abundance: .; CDR3nt: TGCGCCAGCAGCCAAGAGGTCTACTCCTACAATGAGCAGTTCTTC; CDR3aa: CASSQEVYSYNEQFF
j_gene: TRBJ1-5; d_gene: .; v_gene: TRBV19; abundance: .; CDR3nt: TGTGCCAGTAGTATAGATCCTGACGGACCCAATCAGCCCCAGCATTTT; CDR3aa: CASSIDPDGPNQPQHF
j_gene: TRBJ2-1; d_gene: .; v_gene: TRBV5-1; abundance: .; CDR3nt: TGCGCCAGCAGCTTCGTAGGGTTTGACAATGAGCAGTTCTTC; CDR3aa: CASSFVGFDNEQFF
j_gene: TRBJ2-7; d_gene: TRBD1; v_gene: TRBV5-6; abundance: .; CDR3nt: TGTGCCAGCAGCTTGGACAGGGGAATCTACGAGCAGTACTTC; CDR3aa: CASSLDRGIYEQYF
j_gene: TRBJ2-3; d_gene: TRBD2; v_gene: TRBV28; abundance: once; CDR3nt: TGTGCCAGTGGGCCACGGGGGGGCAGCACAGATACGCAGTATTTT; CDR3aa: CASGPRGGSTDTQYF
j_gene: TRBJ2-7; d_gene: .; v_gene: TRBV24-1; abundance: few; CDR3nt: TGTGCCACCAGTGAGGCGGGACTGTCCTACGAGCAGTACTTC; CDR3aa: CATSEAGLSYEQYF
j_gene: TRBJ2-7; d_gene: TRBD1; v_gene: TRBV10-3; abundance: .; CDR3nt: TGTGCCATCAGTGAACAGGGGGCCTACGAGCAGTACTTC; CDR3aa: CAISEQGAYEQYF
j_gene: TRBJ2-1; d_gene: TRBD2; v_gene: TRBV18; abundance: few; CDR3nt: TGTGCCAGCTCACTGACAACGGGACTAGCCGGTGAGCAGTTCTTC; CDR3aa: CASSLTTGLAGEQFF
j_gene: TRBJ1-2; d_gene: .; v_gene: TRBV7-2; abundance: .; CDR3nt: TGTGCCAGCAGCCCATCTAGGGGGGTGCTAATCTATGGCTACACCTTC; CDR3aa: CASSPSRGVLIYGYTF
j_gene: TRBJ2-5; d_gene: TRBD2; v_gene: TRBV7-2; abundance: .; CDR3nt: TGTGCCAGCAGCGTTAGCGGGGGGGCCGAGACCCAGTACTTC; CDR3aa: CASSVSGGAETQYF
j_gene: TRBJ1-6; d_gene: .; v_gene: TRBV7-9; abundance: .; CDR3nt: TGTGCCAGCAGCCCCCATAATGTCCATTCACCCCTCCACTTT; CDR3aa: CASSPHNVHSPLHF
j_gene: TRBJ1-1; d_gene: .; v_gene: TRBV6-2/TRBV6-3; abundance: .; CDR3nt: TGTGCCAGCAGTTTGGGGACAACGGGTGCTTTCTTT; CDR3aa: CASSLGTTGAFF
j_gene: TRBJ1-5; d_gene: .; v_gene: TRBV7-9; abundance: few; CDR3nt: TGTGCCAGCAGCCGGGACATTGAGGGGCCCCAGCATTTT; CDR3aa: CASSRDIEGPQHF
j_gene: TRBJ1-1; d_gene: .; v_gene: TRBV7-2; abundance: .; CDR3nt: TGTGCCAGCAGCTTAGGGGTACAGCTGAACACTGAAGCTTTCTTT; CDR3aa: CASSLGVQLNTEAFF
j_gene: TRBJ1-2; d_gene: TRBD1; v_gene: TRBV6-2/TRBV6-3; abundance: .; CDR3nt: TGTGCCACCCTAAGACAGGGGAGCTATGGCTACACCTTC; CDR3aa: CATLRQGSYGYTF
j_gene: TRBJ2-7; d_gene: TRBD2; v_gene: TRBV3-1; abundance: .; CDR3nt: TGTGCCAGCAGCCCCGAAGCGGGGGGGCCCCACGAGCAGTACTTC; CDR3aa: CASSPEAGGPHEQYF
j_gene: TRBJ1-1; d_gene: .; v_gene: TRBV15; abundance: .; CDR3nt: TGTGCCACCAGCAGAGATCTGGGAAAGGATTCTGAAGCTTTCTTT; CDR3aa: CATSRDLGKDSEAFF
j_gene: TRBJ1-6; d_gene: .; v_gene: TRBV16; abundance: few; CDR3nt: TGTGCCAGCAGAGGGACGGGCCCTAATTCACCCCTCCACTTT; CDR3aa: CASRGTGPNSPLHF
j_gene: TRBJ1-2; d_gene: .; v_gene: TRBV7-2; abundance: .; CDR3nt: TGTGCCAGCAGCTTAGGATACCCTGACGGCTATGGCTACACCTTC; CDR3aa: CASSLGYPDGYGYTF
j_gene: TRBJ2-5; d_gene: .; v_gene: TRBV5-1; abundance: .; CDR3nt: TGCGCCAGCAGCCCAGACGGCAGGGGAGAGACCCAGTACTTC; CDR3aa: CASSPDGRGETQYF
j_gene: TRBJ1-4; d_gene: .; v_gene: TRBV14; abundance: many; CDR3nt: TGTGCCAGCAGCCAAGGGGCTCGGGGAGGCGAAAAACTGTTTTTT; CDR3aa: CASSQGARGGEKLFF
j_gene: TRBJ2-2; d_gene: TRBD1; v_gene: TRBV9; abundance: .; CDR3nt: TGTGCCAGCAGCACAGGGGGTCTTAACACCGGGGAGCTGTTTTTT; CDR3aa: CASSTGGLNTGELFF
j_gene: TRBJ1-6; d_gene: .; v_gene: TRBV7-2; abundance: .; CDR3nt: TGTGCCAGCAGCTTAAGGGCCGCGGGACTTAATTCACCCCTCCACTTT; CDR3aa: CASSLRAAGLNSPLHF
j_gene: TRBJ1-2; d_gene: .; v_gene: TRBV4-1; abundance: few; CDR3nt: TGCGCCAGCAGCCAAGATCGTCGGTCGTGGGACATACTTAACTATGGCTACACCTTC; CDR3aa: CASSQDRRSWDILNYGYTF
j_gene: TRBJ2-1; d_gene: TRBD1; v_gene: TRBV10-3; abundance: few; CDR3nt: TGTGCCATCAGTGAGTTCACGGGACAGCTCTTCAATGAGCAGTTCTTC; CDR3aa: CAISEFTGQLFNEQFF
j_gene: TRBJ2-3; d_gene: TRBD2; v_gene: TRBV4-1; abundance: .; CDR3nt: TGCGCCAGCAGCCAAGATGGCCCCGGGAGGGTGGGAGATACGCAGTATTTT; CDR3aa: CASSQDGPGRVGDTQYF
j_gene: TRBJ1-1; d_gene: .; v_gene: TRBV6-5; abundance: .; CDR3nt: TGTGCCAGCAGTACAGGTGGAGGGGTGAACACTGAAGCTTTCTTT; CDR3aa: CASSTGGGVNTEAFF
j_gene: TRBJ2-1; d_gene: .; v_gene: TRBV5-5; abundance: few; CDR3nt: TGTGCCAGCAGCTTGTCCCATCTTATAAATGAGCAGTTCTTC; CDR3aa: CASSLSHLINEQFF
j_gene: TRBJ1-1; d_gene: TRBD1; v_gene: TRBV12-3/TRBV12-4; abundance: few; CDR3nt: TGTGCCAGCAGATCACGGACAGGGCTAACTGAAGCTTTCTTT; CDR3aa: CASRSRTGLTEAFF
j_gene: TRBJ2-1; d_gene: .; v_gene: TRBV11-2; abundance: .; CDR3nt: TGTGCCAGCAGCTTAGACAGGGGTGAGCAGTTCTTC; CDR3aa: CASSLDRGEQFF
j_gene: TRBJ2-1; d_gene: TRBD1; v_gene: TRBV7-6; abundance: few; CDR3nt: TGTGCCAGCAGCTTCTATGCCGGGACAGGGGCAGGGAATGAGCAGTTCTTC; CDR3aa: CASSFYAGTGAGNEQFF